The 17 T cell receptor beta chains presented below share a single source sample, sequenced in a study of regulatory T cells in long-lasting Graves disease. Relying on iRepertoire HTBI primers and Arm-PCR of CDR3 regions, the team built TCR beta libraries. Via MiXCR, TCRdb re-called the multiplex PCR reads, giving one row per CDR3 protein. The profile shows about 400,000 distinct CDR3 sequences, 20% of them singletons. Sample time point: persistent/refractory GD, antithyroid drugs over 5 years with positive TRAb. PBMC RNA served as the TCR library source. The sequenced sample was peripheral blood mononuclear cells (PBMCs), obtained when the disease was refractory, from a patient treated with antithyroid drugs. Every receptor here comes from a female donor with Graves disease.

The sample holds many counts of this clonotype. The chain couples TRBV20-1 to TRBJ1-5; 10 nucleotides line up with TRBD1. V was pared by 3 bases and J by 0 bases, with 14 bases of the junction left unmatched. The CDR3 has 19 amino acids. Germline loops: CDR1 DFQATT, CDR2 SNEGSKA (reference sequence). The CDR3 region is CSASGTGVFYGDSNQPQHF. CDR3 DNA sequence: TGCAGTGCTAGCGGGACAGGGGTCTTCTATGGGGATAGCAATCAGCCCCAGCATTTT.

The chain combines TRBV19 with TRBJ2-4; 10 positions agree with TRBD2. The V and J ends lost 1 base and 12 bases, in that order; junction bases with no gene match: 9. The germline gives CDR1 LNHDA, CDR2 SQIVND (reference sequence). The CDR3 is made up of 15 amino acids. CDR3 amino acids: CASSIVRGLAADQYF. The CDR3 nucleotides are TGTGCCAGTAGTATAGTCCGAGGACTAGCGGCAGATCAGTACTTC.

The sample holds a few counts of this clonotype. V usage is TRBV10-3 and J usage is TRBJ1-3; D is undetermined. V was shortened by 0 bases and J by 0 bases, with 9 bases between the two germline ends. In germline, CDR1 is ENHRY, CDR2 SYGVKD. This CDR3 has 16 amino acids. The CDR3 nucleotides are TGTGCCATCAGTGAGTCTGTTCGTTACTCTGGAAACACCATATATTTT. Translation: CAISESVRYSGNTIYF.

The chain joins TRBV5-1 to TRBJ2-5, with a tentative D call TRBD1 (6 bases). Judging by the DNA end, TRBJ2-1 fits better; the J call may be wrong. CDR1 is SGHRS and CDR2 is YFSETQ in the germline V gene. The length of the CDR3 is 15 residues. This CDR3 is CASSLGVGGYNEQFF. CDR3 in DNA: TGCGCCAGCAGCTTGGGAGTAGGGGGTTACAATGAGCAGTTCTTC.

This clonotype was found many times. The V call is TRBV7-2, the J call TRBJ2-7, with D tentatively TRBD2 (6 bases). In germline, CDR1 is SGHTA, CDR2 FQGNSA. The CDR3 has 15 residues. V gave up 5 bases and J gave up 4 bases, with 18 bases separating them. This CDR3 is CASSASGTETYEQYF. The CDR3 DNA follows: TGTGCCAGCAGCGCCTCCGGGACTGAGACTTACGAGCAGTACTTC.

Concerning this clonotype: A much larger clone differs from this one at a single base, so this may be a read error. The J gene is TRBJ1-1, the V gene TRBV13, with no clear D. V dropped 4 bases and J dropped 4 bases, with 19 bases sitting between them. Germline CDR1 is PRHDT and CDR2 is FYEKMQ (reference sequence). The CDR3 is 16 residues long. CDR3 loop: CASSSNLIQVSTEAFF. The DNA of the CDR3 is TGTGCCAGCAGCTCAAACCTAATACAAGTGAGCACTGAAGCTTTCTTT.

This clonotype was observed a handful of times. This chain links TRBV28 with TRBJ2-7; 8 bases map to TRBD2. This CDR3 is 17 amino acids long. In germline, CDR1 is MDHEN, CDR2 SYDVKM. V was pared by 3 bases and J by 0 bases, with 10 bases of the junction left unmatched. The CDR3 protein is CASSFWFLAGGSYEQYF. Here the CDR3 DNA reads TGTGCCAGCAGTTTTTGGTTTTTGGCGGGAGGCTCCTACGAGCAGTACTTC.

DNA for the CDR3: TGTGCCTGGAGAAGACAGGGGGCGACTGAAGCTTTCTTT. Residues: CAWRRQGATEAFF. This chain uses TRBV30 with TRBJ1-1; 10 bases match TRBD1. The V and J ends lost 3 bases and 5 bases, in that order; junction bases with no gene match: 3. The CDR3 is 13 amino acids. CDR1 GTSNPN and CDR2 SVGIG come from the germline V gene (reference sequence).

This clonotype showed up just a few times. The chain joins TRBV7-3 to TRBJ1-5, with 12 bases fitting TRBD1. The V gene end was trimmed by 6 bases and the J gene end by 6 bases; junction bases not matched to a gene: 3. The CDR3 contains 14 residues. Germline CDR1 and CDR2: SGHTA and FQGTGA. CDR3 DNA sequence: TGTGCCAGCAGTAGGGACAGGGGGCTTCAGCCCCAGCATTTT. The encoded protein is CASSRDRGLQPQHF.

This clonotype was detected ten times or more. Written as DNA, the CDR3 is TGTGCCAGCAGCTTAGCGGGGATTTCCTACGAGCAGTACTTC. Protein product: CASSLAGISYEQYF. The V and J genes are TRBV11-2 and TRBJ2-7; tentatively, D is TRBD2 (5 bases). The CDR3 covers 14 residues. CDR1 is SGHAT and CDR2 is FQNNGV in the germline V gene. V shed 1 base and J shed 1 base, with 8 bases lying between them.

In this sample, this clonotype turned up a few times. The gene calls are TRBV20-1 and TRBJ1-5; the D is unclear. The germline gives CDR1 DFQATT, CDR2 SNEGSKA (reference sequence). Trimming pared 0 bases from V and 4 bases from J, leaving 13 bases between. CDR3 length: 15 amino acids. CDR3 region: CSARDFTTANQPQHF. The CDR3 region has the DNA TGCAGTGCTAGAGATTTCACGACTGCTAATCAGCCCCAGCATTTT.

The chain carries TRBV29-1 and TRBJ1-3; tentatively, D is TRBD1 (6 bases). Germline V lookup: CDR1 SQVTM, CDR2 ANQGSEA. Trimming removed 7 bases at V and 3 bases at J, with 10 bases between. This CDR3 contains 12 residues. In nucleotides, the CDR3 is TGCAGCGCCGGGACAAGTGGAAACACCATATATTTT. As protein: CSAGTSGNTIYF.

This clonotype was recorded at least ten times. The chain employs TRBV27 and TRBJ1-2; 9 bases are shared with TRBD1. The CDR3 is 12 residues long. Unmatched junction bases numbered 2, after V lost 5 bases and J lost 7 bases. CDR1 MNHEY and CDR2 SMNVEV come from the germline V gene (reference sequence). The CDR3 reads CASSAQGAGYTF. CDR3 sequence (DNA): TGTGCCAGCAGTGCACAGGGGGCTGGCTACACCTTC.

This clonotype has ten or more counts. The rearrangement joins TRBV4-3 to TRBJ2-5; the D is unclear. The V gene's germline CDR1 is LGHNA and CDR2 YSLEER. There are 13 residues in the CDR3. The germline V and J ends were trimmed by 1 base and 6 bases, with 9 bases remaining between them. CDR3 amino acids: CASSQGHKKTQYF. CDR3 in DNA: TGCGCCAGCAGCCAAGGGCATAAGAAGACCCAGTACTTC.

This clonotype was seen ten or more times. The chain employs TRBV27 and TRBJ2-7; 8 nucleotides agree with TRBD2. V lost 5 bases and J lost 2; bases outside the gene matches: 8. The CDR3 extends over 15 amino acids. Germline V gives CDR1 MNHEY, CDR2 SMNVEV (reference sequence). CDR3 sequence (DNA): TGTGCCAGCAGTCTCGGGGGGGGACTAGCCTACGAGCAGTACTTC. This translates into CASSLGGGLAYEQYF.

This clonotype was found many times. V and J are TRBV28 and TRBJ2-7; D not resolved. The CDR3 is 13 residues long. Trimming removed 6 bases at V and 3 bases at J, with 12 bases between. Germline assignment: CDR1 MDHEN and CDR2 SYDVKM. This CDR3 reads CASRAPDGYEQYF. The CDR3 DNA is TGTGCCAGCAGGGCCCCGGACGGCTACGAGCAGTACTTC.

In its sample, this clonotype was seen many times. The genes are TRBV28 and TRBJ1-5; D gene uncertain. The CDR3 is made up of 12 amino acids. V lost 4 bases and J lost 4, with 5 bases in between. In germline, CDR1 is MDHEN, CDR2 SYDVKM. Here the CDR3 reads CASSSLNQPQHF. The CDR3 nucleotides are TGTGCCAGCAGTTCCCTTAATCAGCCCCAGCATTTT.